Below, one T cell receptor beta chain is given with its context. As yet, its antigen is unknown. These data belong to a study of cytomegalovirus exposure and HLA in healthy donors. About the study: The Caucasian-associated ancestry cluster contained 81% of the 300 to 450 genotyped donors. Broader study findings: Specific recognition of CMV antigens was confirmed in vitro for three chains (all CMV-associated). Reportedly, a later analysis found an Asian-associated ancestry cluster had fewer N-insertions than the roughly 700-donor mean. TRBV6-2, TRBV6-3 and some other V segments were unresolvable in 87-base-pair reads.

Germline V gives CDR1 SGDLS, CDR2 YYNGEE. This CDR3 has 17 amino acids. Trimming left V 0 bases short and J 3 bases short, with 16 bases between. Amplification used 60 Vbeta primers and 13 Jbeta primers. Repertoires were generated with immunoSEQ multiplex PCR, while TCRdb's copy carries only in-frame clones and drops some. The data show 200,000 or so clones, about four fifths seen once. The sequence came from a woman in her thirties in good health and CMV-seropositive. V gene TRBV9 combines with J gene TRBJ1-3, with unresolved D. Material for sequencing was PBMCs. This CDR3 is CASSVGTPSAFGNTIYF. CDR3 DNA sequence: TGTGCCAGCAGCGTAGGCACCCCGAGTGCATTTGGAAACACCATATATTTT.